Listed below are T cell receptor beta chains from one sample, sequenced in a study of T cell responses to AZD1222 COVID-19 vaccine. Sequencing used immunoSEQ multiplex PCR; TCRdb keeps in-frame clones, though not all of them. The table includes some 200,000 clones, 70% to 90% detected once. The material sequenced was peripheral blood, taken 28 days after the second AZD1222 dose. The receptors stem from an adult who received the AZD1222 COVID-19 vaccine. Both conserved end residues are part of each CDR3. Each record gives: clone size, V gene, D gene, J gene, CDR3 protein, CDR3 DNA. A D gene is named only where the DNA matches it firmly. Expanded clones get a size class; other rows say once, few or many, or leave the size out.

size: NA; V: TRBV12-3/TRBV12-4; D: TRBD2; J: TRBJ2-5; CDR3: CASRSTTGGTQYF; DNA: TGTGCCAGCAGGTCTACCACGGGGGGGACCCAGTACTTC
size: NA; V: TRBV18; D: NA; J: TRBJ2-7; CDR3: CASSQQGNQGEQYF; DNA: TGTGCCAGCTCTCAACAGGGTAACCAAGGCGAGCAGTACTTC
size: NA; V: TRBV18; D: NA; J: TRBJ1-1; CDR3: CASSPSRTEAFF; DNA: TGTGCCAGCTCACCGAGTCGTACTGAAGCTTTCTTT
size: once; V: TRBV12-5; D: TRBD1; J: TRBJ1-1; CDR3: CASGLVNGQGEAFF; DNA: TGTGCTAGTGGTTTGGTAAACGGACAGGGTGAAGCTTTCTTT
size: NA; V: TRBV19; D: TRBD1; J: TRBJ1-1; CDR3: CASSWDRDTEAFF; DNA: TGTGCCAGTAGTTGGGACAGGGACACTGAAGCTTTCTTT
size: NA; V: TRBV28; D: TRBD1; J: TRBJ2-7; CDR3: CASAKGASYEQYF; DNA: TGTGCCAGCGCAAAGGGGGCGTCATACGAGCAGTACTTC
size: NA; V: TRBV2; D: TRBD2; J: TRBJ2-1; CDR3: CASTFSGTAISYNEQFF; DNA: TGTGCCAGCACATTCAGCGGGACCGCCATCTCCTACAATGAGCAGTTCTTC
size: once; V: TRBV19; D: NA; J: TRBJ1-5; CDR3: CASAAWGVSNQPQHF; DNA: TGTGCCAGTGCGGCGTGGGGTGTGAGCAATCAGCCCCAGCATTTT
size: NA; V: TRBV5-1; D: TRBD1; J: TRBJ2-1; CDR3: CASSLAAQGPIDEQFF; DNA: TGCGCCAGCAGCTTGGCCGCACAGGGGCCGATTGATGAGCAGTTCTTC
size: NA; V: TRBV19; D: NA; J: TRBJ2-2; CDR3: CASSLTVGAGHTGELFF; DNA: TGTGCCAGTAGTCTCACGGTTGGGGCAGGACACACCGGGGAGCTGTTTTTT
size: NA; V: TRBV27; D: TRBD1; J: TRBJ2-2; CDR3: CASSFVTGGRNTGELFF; DNA: TGTGCCAGCAGTTTTGTGACAGGGGGCAGGAACACCGGGGAGCTGTTTTTT
size: NA; V: TRBV28; D: NA; J: TRBJ1-5; CDR3: CASSTLVEGRSQHF; DNA: TGTGCCAGCAGCACCCTTGTGGAGGGAAGGTCCCAGCATTTT
size: NA; V: TRBV3-1/TRBV3-2; D: NA; J: TRBJ2-1; CDR3: CASSQDTGTRSYNEQFF; DNA: TGTGCCAGCAGCCAAGATACAGGGACACGCTCCTACAATGAGCAGTTCTTC
size: NA; V: TRBV7-2; D: NA; J: TRBJ2-3; CDR3: CASSLSGHTDTQYF; DNA: TGTGCCAGCAGCCTCTCCGGGCACACAGATACGCAGTATTTT
size: NA; V: TRBV2; D: NA; J: TRBJ2-7; CDR3: CASIRRDTSYEQYF; DNA: TGTGCCAGCATCCGTCGGGACACCTCCTACGAGCAGTACTTC
size: NA; V: TRBV7-9; D: NA; J: TRBJ1-5; CDR3: CASSEGGEPQHF; DNA: TGTGCCAGCAGCGAAGGGGGGGAGCCCCAGCATTTT
size: NA; V: TRBV6-1; D: NA; J: TRBJ1-6; CDR3: CASSARLVSYNSPLHF; DNA: TGTGCCAGCAGTGCTCGGCTAGTCTCCTATAATTCACCCCTCCACTTT